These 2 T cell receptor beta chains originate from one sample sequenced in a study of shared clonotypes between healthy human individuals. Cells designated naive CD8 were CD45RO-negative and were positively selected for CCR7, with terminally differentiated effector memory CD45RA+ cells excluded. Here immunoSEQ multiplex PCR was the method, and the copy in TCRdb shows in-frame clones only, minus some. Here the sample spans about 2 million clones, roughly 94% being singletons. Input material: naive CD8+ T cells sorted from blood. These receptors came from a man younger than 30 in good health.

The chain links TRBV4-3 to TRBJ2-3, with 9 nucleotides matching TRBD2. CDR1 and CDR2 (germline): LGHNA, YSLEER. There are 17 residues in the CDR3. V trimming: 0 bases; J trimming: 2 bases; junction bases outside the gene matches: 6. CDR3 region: CASSQEAREGYTDTQYF. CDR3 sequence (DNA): TGCGCCAGCAGCCAAGAGGCGCGGGAGGGATACACAGATACGCAGTATTTT.

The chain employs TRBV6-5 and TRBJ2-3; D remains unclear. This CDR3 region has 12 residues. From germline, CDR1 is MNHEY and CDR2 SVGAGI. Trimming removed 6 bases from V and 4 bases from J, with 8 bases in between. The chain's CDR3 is CASRDDPDTQYF. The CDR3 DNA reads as TGTGCCAGCAGGGACGACCCAGATACGCAGTATTTT.